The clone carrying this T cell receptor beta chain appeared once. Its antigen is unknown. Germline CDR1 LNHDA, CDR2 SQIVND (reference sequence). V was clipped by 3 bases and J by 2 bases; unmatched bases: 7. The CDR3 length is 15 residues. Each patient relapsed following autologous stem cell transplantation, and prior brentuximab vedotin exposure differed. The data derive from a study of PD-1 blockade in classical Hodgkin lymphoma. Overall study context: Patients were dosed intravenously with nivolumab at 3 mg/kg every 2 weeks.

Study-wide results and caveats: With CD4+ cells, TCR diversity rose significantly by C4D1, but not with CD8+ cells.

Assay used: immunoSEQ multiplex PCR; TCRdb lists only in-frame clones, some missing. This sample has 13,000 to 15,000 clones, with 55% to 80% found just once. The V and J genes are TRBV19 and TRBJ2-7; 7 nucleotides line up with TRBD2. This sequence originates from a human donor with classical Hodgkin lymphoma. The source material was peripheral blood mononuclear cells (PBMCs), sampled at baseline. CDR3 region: CASSIEGGRAYEQYF. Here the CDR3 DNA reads TGTGCCAGTAGTATTGAGGGCGGGAGAGCCTACGAGCAGTACTTC.